Below, 4 T cell receptor beta chains from the same sample are listed, as sequenced in a study of shared clonotypes between healthy human individuals. Generated by immunoSEQ multiplex PCR, the TCRdb table keeps only in-frame clones and is missing some. The table lists some 2.1 million clones, about 93% of them singletons. Positively selected for CCR7, the CD45RO-negative cells used as naive CD8 cells excluded terminally differentiated effector memory CD45RA+ cells. Specimen: naive CD8+ T cells from PBMCs. Every receptor here comes from a man younger than 35 in good health. Some clones in this sample may be carry-over from other donors' samples.

The gene calls are TRBV27 and TRBJ1-3; TRBD1 agrees at 8 bases. The trim removed 6 bases at V and 2 bases at J, leaving 3 bases unmatched. The CDR3 runs 14 residues. Per germline, CDR1 MNHEY and CDR2 SMNVEV (reference sequence). Written as DNA, the CDR3 is TGTGCCAGCAGCCAGACAGGGGCTGGAAACACCATATATTTT. The encoded protein is CASSQTGAGNTIYF.

This chain links TRBV19 with TRBJ1-1; perhaps TRBD1 as D (6 bases). Trimming took off 5 bases at V and 10 bases at J, with 17 bases between the two ends. The CDR3 runs to 13 residues. Germline lookup yields CDR1 LNHDA and CDR2 SQIVND (reference sequence). This CDR3 reads CASSLSGHQGAFF. The DNA for the CDR3 is TGTGCCAGTAGTCTTTCGGGACACCAGGGAGCTTTCTTT. Full variable domain (missing parts from reference TRBV19 and TRBJ1-1): DGGITQSPKYLFRKEGQNVTLSCEQNLNHDAMYWYRQDPGQGLRLIYYSQIVNDFQKGDIAEGYSVSREKKESFPLTVTSAQKNPTAFYLCASSLSGHQGAFFGQGTRLTVV.

This chain uses TRBV6-5 with TRBJ2-3; D not certain. The CDR3 length is 16 residues. Germline V gene sequence: CDR1 MNHEY, CDR2 SVGAGI. V lost 0 bases, J lost 1 base, and 11 bases lay in between. This CDR3 is CASSYSRHKRTDTQYF. CDR3 DNA: TGTGCCAGCAGTTACTCGAGACACAAACGCACAGATACGCAGTATTTT.

This sequence joins TRBV27 and TRBJ1-1, with D possibly matching TRBD1 (5 bases). The CDR3 runs 12 residues. Germline CDR1 is MNHEY and CDR2 is SMNVEV (reference sequence). V shed 6 bases and J shed 10 bases, with 15 bases lying between them. CDR3 protein: CASSTRAGRAFF. Written as DNA, the CDR3 is TGTGCCAGCAGCACTCGGGCGGGGCGAGCTTTCTTT.